A selection of T cell receptor beta chains follows, all from one sample in a study of PD-L1 blockade in urothelial cancer. Profiled with immunoSEQ multiplex PCR; TCRdb holds only in-frame clones, not every one. The sample shows some 100,000 clones, around 90% of them seen only once. The sample consisted of PBMCs, taken around atezolizumab (anti-PD-L1) treatment. The receptors were sampled from a woman aged 80 or over with urothelial cancer. CDR3s include the opening cysteine and the closing phenylalanine or tryptophan. A D gene is named only where the DNA matches it firmly. Rows may omit the clone size; those that give it use once, few, many or a size class.

CASSQQGPWTEAFF | TGCGCCAGCAGCCAACAGGGTCCGTGGACTGAAGCTTTCTTT | TRBJ1-1 | . | TRBV4-1 | .
CASWEGPNTGELFF | TGTGCCAGTTGGGAGGGACCGAACACCGGGGAGCTGTTTTTT | TRBJ2-2 | . | TRBV19 | TRBD2
CASSLDPQGAVSGYTF | TGTGCCAGCAGCTTAGATCCACAGGGGGCTGTGAGCGGCTACACCTTC | TRBJ1-2 | . | TRBV11-2 | TRBD1
CAIKWDIGSEQYF | TGTGCCATCAAGTGGGACATTGGATCCGAGCAGTACTTC | TRBJ2-7 | . | TRBV2 | .
CASSTQAGTNYGYTF | TGTGCCAGCAGTACCCAGGCAGGAACTAACTATGGCTACACCTTC | TRBJ1-2 | . | TRBV6-1 | .
CASSLRGDAGTSSYEQYF | TGTGCCAGTAGTCTCCGGGGAGATGCGGGTACGAGCTCCTACGAGCAGTACTTC | TRBJ2-7 | . | TRBV19 | .
CASSLRGEAFF | TGTGCCAGCAGTTTACGGGGGGAGGCTTTCTTT | TRBJ1-1 | . | TRBV28 | .
CASSMSRGFEQFF | TGTGCCAGTAGTATGAGTCGGGGGTTTGAGCAGTTCTTC | TRBJ2-1 | once | TRBV19 | .
CASSSIVQMEQYF | TGTGCCAGCAGCTCAATAGTACAGATGGAGCAGTACTTC | TRBJ2-7 | . | TRBV7-8 | .
CASSYGTDLSYTEAFF | TGTGCCAGCAGTTATGGGACAGATCTCTCGTACACTGAAGCTTTCTTT | TRBJ1-1 | . | TRBV6-5 | TRBD1
CASSSQGAWNTEAFF | TGCGCCAGCAGCTCCCAGGGGGCTTGGAACACTGAAGCTTTCTTT | TRBJ1-1 | once | TRBV5-1 | TRBD1
CAWSAVSGRRNEQFF | TGTGCCTGGAGTGCTGTTAGCGGGAGACGAAATGAGCAGTTCTTC | TRBJ2-1 | . | TRBV30 | TRBD2
CASSQDPSGYVEQYF | TGTGCCAGCAGCCAAGATCCTAGCGGATACGTCGAGCAGTACTTC | TRBJ2-7 | few | TRBV14 | TRBD2
CASSWRGRTYEQYF | TGTGCCAGCAGCTGGAGGGGGCGGACCTACGAGCAGTACTTC | TRBJ2-7 | . | TRBV9 | .
CAISEYASTDTQYF | TGTGCCATCAGTGAGTATGCGTCCACAGATACGCAGTATTTT | TRBJ2-3 | . | TRBV10-3 | .
CASSEGVSNTEAFF | TGTGCCAGCAGTGAAGGCGTTTCGAACACTGAAGCTTTCTTT | TRBJ1-1 | . | TRBV6-1 | .
CASSFLEGTGEKLFF | TGTGCCAGCAGTTTCCTGGAGGGGACGGGTGAAAAACTGTTTTTT | TRBJ1-4 | . | TRBV28 | .
CAIGQIEAFF | TGTGCCATTGGACAGATAGAAGCTTTCTTT | TRBJ1-1 | . | TRBV2 | .